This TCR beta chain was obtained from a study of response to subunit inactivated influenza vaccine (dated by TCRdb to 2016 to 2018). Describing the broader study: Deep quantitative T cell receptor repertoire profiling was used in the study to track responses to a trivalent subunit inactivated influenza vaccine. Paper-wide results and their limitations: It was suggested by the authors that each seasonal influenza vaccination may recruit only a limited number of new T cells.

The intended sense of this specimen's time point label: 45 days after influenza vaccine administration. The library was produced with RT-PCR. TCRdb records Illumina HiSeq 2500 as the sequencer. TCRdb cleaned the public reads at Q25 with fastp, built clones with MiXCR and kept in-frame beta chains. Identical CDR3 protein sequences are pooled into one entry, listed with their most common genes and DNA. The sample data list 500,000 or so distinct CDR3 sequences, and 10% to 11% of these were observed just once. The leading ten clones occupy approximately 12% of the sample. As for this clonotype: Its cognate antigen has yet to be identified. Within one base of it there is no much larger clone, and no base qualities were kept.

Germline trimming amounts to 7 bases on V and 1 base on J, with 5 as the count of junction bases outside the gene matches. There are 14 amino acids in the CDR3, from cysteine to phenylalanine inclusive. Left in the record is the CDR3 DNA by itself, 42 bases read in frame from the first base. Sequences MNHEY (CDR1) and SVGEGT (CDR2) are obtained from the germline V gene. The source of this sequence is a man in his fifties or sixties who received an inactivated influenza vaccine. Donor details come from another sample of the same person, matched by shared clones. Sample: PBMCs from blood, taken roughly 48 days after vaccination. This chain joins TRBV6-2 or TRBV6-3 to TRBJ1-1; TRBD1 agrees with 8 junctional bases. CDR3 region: CASKPGGRNTEAFF. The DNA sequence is TGTGCCAGCAAACCAGGGGGCCGGAACACTGAAGCTTTCTTT.